What follows are 16 T cell receptor beta chains derived from one specimen sequenced in a study of shared clonotypes between healthy human individuals. TCRdb keeps only in-frame clones here, not all; method: immunoSEQ multiplex PCR. The data show 2 million to 2.5 million clones, 92% seen once. The specimen sequenced was naive CD4+ T cells from PBMCs. Described subset: CD45RA+ positively selected. The receptor set was obtained from a man aged 18 to 35 in good health. Some clones in this sample may be carry-over from other donors' samples.

This chain joins TRBV19 and TRBJ1-3; D unresolved. From germline, CDR1 is LNHDA and CDR2 SQIVND (reference sequence). CDR3 length: 12 residues. The germline V and J ends were trimmed by 6 bases and 7 bases, with 10 bases remaining between them. The chain's CDR3 is CASSPGPNTIYF. The DNA for the CDR3 is TGTGCCAGTAGCCCGGGCCCGAACACCATATATTTT.

The rearrangement uses TRBV7-8 and TRBJ1-1; no definite D call. Trimming left V 1 base short and J 5 bases short, with 11 bases between. The germline CDR1 and CDR2 sequences are SGHVS and FQNEAQ. This CDR3 is built from 14 residues. For the CDR3, the DNA is TGTGCCAGCAGCTTAGGGGGTAGTCTTACTGAAGCTTTCTTT. Its protein is CASSLGGSLTEAFF.

The rearrangement joins TRBV9 to TRBJ2-2, with 8 bases fitting TRBD1. The CDR3 has 14 residues. Germline V CDR1 and CDR2: SGDLS, YYNGEE. J was trimmed by 5 bases and V by 3 bases; bases with no gene match: 3. CDR3 sequence (DNA): TGTGCCAGCAGCGCCAGGGGGCTTACCGGGGAGCTGTTTTTT. It yields the protein CASSARGLTGELFF.

The J gene is TRBJ2-7, the V gene TRBV6-5; D possibly matches TRBD1 or TRBD2 (5 bases each). Germline lookup yields CDR1 MNHEY and CDR2 SVGAGI. This CDR3 has 16 residues. V lost 0 bases, J lost 6 bases, and 18 bases lay in between. This CDR3 reads CASSYSVFRGGAEQYF. The CDR3 nucleotides read TGTGCCAGCAGTTACTCGGTCTTCCGGGGTGGGGCCGAGCAGTACTTC.

The V and J genes are TRBV6-5 and TRBJ2-1; possible D gene TRBD2, 5 bases. The CDR3 has 13 amino acids. The germline V and J ends were trimmed by 7 bases and 10 bases, with 17 bases remaining between them. Germline V CDR1 and CDR2: MNHEY, SVGAGI. The CDR3 DNA reads TGTGCCAGCATGCGGCTGGGCGAGCGGGAGCAGTTCTTC. Its translation is CASMRLGEREQFF.

The chain couples TRBV5-5 to TRBJ2-5; TRBD2 aligns across 7 bases. CDR1 is SGHKS and CDR2 is YYEKEE in the germline V gene (reference sequence). J lost 5 bases, V lost 4 bases, and 11 bases had no gene match. The CDR3 length is 15 residues. In DNA form, the CDR3 reads TGTGCCAGCAGCCTGGCCGGGACTACTGTTGAGACCCAGTACTTC. It codes for CASSLAGTTVETQYF.

V gene TRBV25-1 combines with J gene TRBJ1-1; TRBD1 agrees at 9 bases. The CDR3 contains 15 residues. Losses at the gene ends were 3 bases for V and 4 bases for J; bases not matched to a gene: 6. Germline loops: CDR1 MGHDK, CDR2 SYGVNS. DNA for the CDR3: TGTGCCAGCAGTGACTGGGGGACAGGGACCACTGAAGCTTTCTTT. Residues: CASSDWGTGTTEAFF.

The chain carries TRBV4-1 and TRBJ1-1; possibly TRBD1 for D (5 bases). V gave up 0 bases and J gave up 4 bases, with 18 bases separating them. CDR3 length: 17 amino acids. Per germline, CDR1 MGHRA and CDR2 YSYEKL. CDR3 nucleotides: TGCGCCAGCAGCCAAGATTACCGGCAGGACAAGGGCACTGAAGCTTTCTTT. As protein: CASSQDYRQDKGTEAFF.

This chain links TRBV4-3 with TRBJ2-2; 7 bases match TRBD2. The CDR3 runs 15 residues. V trimming: 2 bases; J trimming: 6 bases; junction bases outside the gene matches: 6. In germline, CDR1 is LGHNA, CDR2 YSLEER. This CDR3 reads CASSQLEAGPGELFF. CDR3 sequence (DNA): TGCGCCAGCAGCCAACTAGAAGCGGGGCCCGGGGAGCTGTTTTTT.

The chain uses TRBV19 and TRBJ2-4, with D possibly being TRBD1 (6 bases). This CDR3 spans 14 amino acids. The V gene's germline CDR1 is LNHDA and CDR2 SQIVND (reference sequence). The V gene lost 3 bases and the J gene lost 6 bases, with 12 bases spanning the gap. CDR3 residues: CASSMWQGLNIQYF. In DNA, the CDR3 is TGTGCCAGTAGTATGTGGCAGGGGCTAAACATTCAGTACTTC. The variable domain in full, with the rest retrieved from reference TRBV19 and TRBJ2-4, is DGGITQSPKYLFRKEGQNVTLSCEQNLNHDAMYWYRQDPGQGLRLIYYSQIVNDFQKGDIAEGYSVSREKKESFPLTVTSAQKNPTAFYLCASSMWQGLNIQYFGAGTRLSVL.

V and J are TRBV7-9 and TRBJ2-7; 10 bases are shared with TRBD2. V was clipped by 5 bases and J by 3 bases; unmatched bases: 7. The CDR3 length is 15 residues. Germline CDR1 SEHNR, CDR2 FQNEAQ (reference sequence). The CDR3 reads CASSPKSGRVYEQYF. In nucleotides, the CDR3 is TGTGCCAGCAGCCCGAAAAGCGGGAGGGTCTACGAGCAGTACTTC. Using reference TRBV7-9 and TRBJ2-7 for the parts outside the CDR3, the full variable domain is DTGVSQNPRHKITKRGQNVTFRCDPISEHNRLYWYRQTLGQGPEFLTYFQNEAQLEKSRLLSDRFSAERPKGSFSTLEIQRTEQGDSAMYLCASSPKSGRVYEQYFGPGTRLTVT.

This sequence joins TRBV19 and TRBJ2-1; 7 positions agree with TRBD2. The CDR3 totals 15 residues. CDR1 and CDR2 from the germline V gene are LNHDA and SQIVND (reference sequence). V shed 6 bases, J shed 0 bases, and the junction held 5 bases outside the gene matches. CDR3 sequence (DNA): TGTGCCAGTAGGGGGGTAGCGGGCTCCTACAATGAGCAGTTCTTC. This translates into CASRGVAGSYNEQFF.

This clone was detected a few times. Written as DNA, the CDR3 is TGCGCCAGCAGTGAGTCACAGGGAACCCCCGGGTTCTACGAGCAGTACTTC. Encoded protein: CASSESQGTPGFYEQYF. The chain links TRBV10-2 to TRBJ2-7, with D perhaps TRBD1 (6 bases). V dropped 0 bases and J dropped 3 bases, with 18 bases sitting between them. CDR1 WSHSY and CDR2 SAAADI come from the germline V gene. This CDR3 comprises 17 residues.

This chain joins TRBV6-1 and TRBJ2-1; D may correspond to TRBD1 or TRBD2 (5 bases each). The CDR3 sequence is 14 residues long. The V gene's germline CDR1 is MNHNS and CDR2 SASEGT. Trimming took 6 bases from V and 0 from J, leaving 9 bases between them. The CDR3 sequence: CASRGPGSYNEQFF. Here the CDR3 DNA reads TGTGCCAGCAGGGGACCGGGCTCCTACAATGAGCAGTTCTTC.

This sequence joins TRBV15 and TRBJ2-7; the match to TRBD1 covers 8 bases. Germline values: CDR1 LNHNV, CDR2 YYDKDF (reference sequence). There are 15 residues in the CDR3. The V and J ends lost 5 bases and 1 base, in that order; junction bases with no gene match: 7. CDR3 residues: CATSEPGQGSYEQYF. The CDR3 region has the DNA TGTGCCACCAGCGAGCCAGGACAGGGATCCTACGAGCAGTACTTC.

This clone appeared a single time. V usage is TRBV2 and J usage is TRBJ2-1, with 10 bases that match TRBD2. With 8 bases clipped from V and 4 bases from J, the junction kept 5 bases outside the gene matches. The CDR3 runs to 14 residues. Germline lookup yields CDR1 SNHLY and CDR2 FYNNEI. The CDR3 DNA follows: TGTGCCAGCGCCCGGACTAGCGGATACAATGAGCAGTTCTTC. Its protein product is CASARTSGYNEQFF.